The table lists the clone carrying this T cell receptor beta chain with many counts. V lost 4 bases to trimming and J lost 2 bases; unmatched junction nucleotides: 5. The CDR3 covers 13 residues. Per germline, CDR1 DFQATT and CDR2 SNEGSKA (reference sequence). The data are from a study of T-cell reconstitution after alpha-beta-depleted transplantation in children. For TCRbeta, the library was prepared with unique molecular identifiers. TCRdb itself ran the PCR reads through MiXCR, one entry per CDR3 protein. The data contain some 390,000 distinct CDR3 sequences, roughly 20% of them singletons. The chain joins TRBV20-1 to TRBJ2-7; 7 nucleotides agree with TRBD1. The source is a human donor who donated a stem cell graft to a child with acute myeloid leukemia. This material consisted of PBMCs from the stem cell graft donor, taken from the stem cell graft. Written as DNA, the CDR3 is TGCAGTGCTAAGGGACAGCGAACCTACGAGCAGTACTTC. It translates to CSAKGQRTYEQYF.